The 3 T cell receptor beta chains given below trace back to one sample, sequenced in a study of blood T cell repertoires in COVID-19. This table comes from immunoSEQ multiplex PCR, and its TCRdb copy is limited to in-frame clones, with some not included. The table records a few hundred thousand clones, roughly 87% of them present only once. Input material: PBMCs or T cells enriched from blood (not recorded which). The receptors derive from a woman aged 25-40 years who had recovered from COVID-19.

J is TRBJ1-6 and V is TRBV27, with D possibly being TRBD1 (6 bases). The CDR3 runs 15 residues. Deletions cut 2 bases from V and 5 bases from J, with 10 bases between. In germline, CDR1 is MNHEY, CDR2 SMNVEV (reference sequence). In DNA form, the CDR3 reads TGTGCCAGCAGTTTAAAGGGACACAATAATTCACCCCTCCACTTT. Protein: CASSLKGHNNSPLHF.

V usage is TRBV5-1 and J usage is TRBJ2-1; 9 bases map to TRBD2. CDR3 length equals 16 residues. The V segment lost 1 base and the J segment 7 bases; nucleotides outside the gene matches: 9. Germline V gene data show CDR1 as SGHRS and CDR2 as YFSETQ. CDR3 residues: CASSLLAGTDRNEQFF. As DNA, the CDR3 is TGCGCCAGCAGCTTGCTAGCGGGAACGGATCGAAATGAGCAGTTCTTC.

This clone was recorded a few times. V is TRBV28 and J is TRBJ1-1; D is unclear. CDR1 and CDR2 from the germline V gene are MDHEN and SYDVKM. Trimming stripped 6 bases from V and 3 bases from J, with 23 bases between. The CDR3 consists of 17 residues. The CDR3 bases are TGTGCCAGCAGCTCCCTCGGGCGGGCAAAGATGGACACTGAAGCTTTCTTT. Amino acid sequence: CASSSLGRAKMDTEAFF.